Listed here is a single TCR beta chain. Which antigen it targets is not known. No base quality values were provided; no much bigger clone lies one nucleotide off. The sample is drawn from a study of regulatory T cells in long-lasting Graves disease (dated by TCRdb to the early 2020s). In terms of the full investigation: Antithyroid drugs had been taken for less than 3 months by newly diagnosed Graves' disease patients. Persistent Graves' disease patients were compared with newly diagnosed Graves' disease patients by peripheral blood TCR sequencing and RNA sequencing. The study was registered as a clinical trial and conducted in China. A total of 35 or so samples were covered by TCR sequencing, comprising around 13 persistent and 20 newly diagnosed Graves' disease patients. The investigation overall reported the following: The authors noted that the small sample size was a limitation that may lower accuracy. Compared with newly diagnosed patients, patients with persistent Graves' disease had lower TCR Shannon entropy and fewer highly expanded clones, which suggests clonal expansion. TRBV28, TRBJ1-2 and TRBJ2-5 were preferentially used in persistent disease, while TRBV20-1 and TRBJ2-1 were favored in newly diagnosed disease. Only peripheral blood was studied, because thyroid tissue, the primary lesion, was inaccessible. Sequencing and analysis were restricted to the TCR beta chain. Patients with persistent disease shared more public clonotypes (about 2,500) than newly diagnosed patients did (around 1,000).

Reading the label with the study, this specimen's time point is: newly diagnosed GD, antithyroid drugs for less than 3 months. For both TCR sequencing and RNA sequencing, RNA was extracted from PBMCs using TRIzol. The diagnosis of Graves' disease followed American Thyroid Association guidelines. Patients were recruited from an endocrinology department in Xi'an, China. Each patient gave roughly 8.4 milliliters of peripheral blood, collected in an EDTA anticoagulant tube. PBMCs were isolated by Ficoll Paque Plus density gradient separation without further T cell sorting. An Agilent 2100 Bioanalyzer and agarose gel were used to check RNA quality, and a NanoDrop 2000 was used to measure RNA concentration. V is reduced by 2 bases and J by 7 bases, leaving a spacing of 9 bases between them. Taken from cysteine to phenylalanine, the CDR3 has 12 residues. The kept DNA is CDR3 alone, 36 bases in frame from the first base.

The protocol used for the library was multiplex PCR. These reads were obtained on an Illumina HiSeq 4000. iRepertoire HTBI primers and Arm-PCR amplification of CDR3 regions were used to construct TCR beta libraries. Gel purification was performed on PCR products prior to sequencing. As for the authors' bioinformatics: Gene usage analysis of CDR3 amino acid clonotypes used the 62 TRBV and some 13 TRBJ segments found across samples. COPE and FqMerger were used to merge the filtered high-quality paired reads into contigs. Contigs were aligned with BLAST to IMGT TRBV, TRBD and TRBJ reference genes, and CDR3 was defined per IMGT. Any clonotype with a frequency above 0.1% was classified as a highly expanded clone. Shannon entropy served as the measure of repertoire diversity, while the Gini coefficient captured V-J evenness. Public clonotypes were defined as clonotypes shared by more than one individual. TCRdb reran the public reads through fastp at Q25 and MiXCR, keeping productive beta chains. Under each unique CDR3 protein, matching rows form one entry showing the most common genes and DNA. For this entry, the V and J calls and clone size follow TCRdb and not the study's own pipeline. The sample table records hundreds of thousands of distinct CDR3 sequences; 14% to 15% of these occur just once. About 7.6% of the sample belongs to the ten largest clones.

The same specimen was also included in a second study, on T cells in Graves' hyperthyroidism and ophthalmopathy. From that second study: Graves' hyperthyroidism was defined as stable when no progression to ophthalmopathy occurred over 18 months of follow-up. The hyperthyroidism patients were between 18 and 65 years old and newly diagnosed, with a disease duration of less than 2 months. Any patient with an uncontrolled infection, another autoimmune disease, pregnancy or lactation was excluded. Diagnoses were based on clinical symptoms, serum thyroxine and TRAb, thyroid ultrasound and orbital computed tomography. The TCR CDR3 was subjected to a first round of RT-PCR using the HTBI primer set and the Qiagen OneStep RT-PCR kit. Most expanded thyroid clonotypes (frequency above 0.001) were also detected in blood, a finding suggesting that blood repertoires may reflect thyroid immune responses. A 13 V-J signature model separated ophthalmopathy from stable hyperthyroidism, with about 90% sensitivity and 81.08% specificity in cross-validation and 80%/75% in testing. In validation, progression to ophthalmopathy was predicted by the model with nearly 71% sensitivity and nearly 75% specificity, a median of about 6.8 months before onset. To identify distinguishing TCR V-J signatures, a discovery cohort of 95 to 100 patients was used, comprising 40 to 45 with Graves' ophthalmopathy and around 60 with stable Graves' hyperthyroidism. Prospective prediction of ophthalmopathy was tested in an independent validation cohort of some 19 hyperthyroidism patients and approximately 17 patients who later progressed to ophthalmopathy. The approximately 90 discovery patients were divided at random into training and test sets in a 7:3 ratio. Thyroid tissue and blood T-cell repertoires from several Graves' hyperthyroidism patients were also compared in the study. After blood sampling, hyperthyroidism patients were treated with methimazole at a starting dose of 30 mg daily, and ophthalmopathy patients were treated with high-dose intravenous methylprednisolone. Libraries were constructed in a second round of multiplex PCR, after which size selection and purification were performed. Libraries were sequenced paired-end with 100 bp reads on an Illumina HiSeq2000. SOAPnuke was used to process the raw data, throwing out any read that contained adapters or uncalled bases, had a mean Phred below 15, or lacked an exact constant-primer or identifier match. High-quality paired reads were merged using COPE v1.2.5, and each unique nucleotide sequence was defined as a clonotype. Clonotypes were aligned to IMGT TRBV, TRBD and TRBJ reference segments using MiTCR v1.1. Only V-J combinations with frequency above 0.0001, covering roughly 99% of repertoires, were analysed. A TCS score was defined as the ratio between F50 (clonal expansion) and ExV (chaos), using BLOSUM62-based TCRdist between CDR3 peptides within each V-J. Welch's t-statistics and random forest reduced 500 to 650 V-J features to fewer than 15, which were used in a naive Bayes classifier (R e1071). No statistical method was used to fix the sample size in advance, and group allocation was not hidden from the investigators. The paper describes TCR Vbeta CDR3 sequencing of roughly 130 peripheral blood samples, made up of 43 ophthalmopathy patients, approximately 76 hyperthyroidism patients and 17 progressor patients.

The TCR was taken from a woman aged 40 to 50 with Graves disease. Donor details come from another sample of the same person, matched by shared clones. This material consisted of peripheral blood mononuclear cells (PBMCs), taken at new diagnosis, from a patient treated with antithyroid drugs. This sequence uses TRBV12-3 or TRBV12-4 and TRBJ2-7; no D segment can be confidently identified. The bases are TGTGCCAGCAGTTTACCCCCTCAGGAGCAGTACTTC. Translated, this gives CASSLPPQEQYF.